The 12 T cell receptor beta chains listed next were all sequenced from one sample in a study of blood T cell repertoires in COVID-19. The protocol was immunoSEQ multiplex PCR, while the TCRdb copy is restricted to in-frame clones and leaves out a portion. This sample yields about 55,000 clones, of which 70% to 75% are seen a single time; around 14% belongs to the top ten. Sequenced sample: peripheral blood. Every receptor here comes from a woman aged 70-85 years with acute or convalescent COVID-19.

The V and J genes are TRBV30 and TRBJ2-1; D perhaps matches TRBD1 (6 bases). V gave up 1 base and J gave up 7 bases, with 14 bases separating them. Per the germline V gene, CDR1 is GTSNPN and CDR2 is SVGIG (reference sequence). The CDR3 length is 14 residues. DNA for the CDR3: TGTGCCTGGAGTGCGTTAACAGGGTCTAATGAGCAGTTCTTC. As protein: CAWSALTGSNEQFF.

This clone was counted ten times or more. The CDR3 DNA is TGTGCCAGCAGCCTGCTAGCGTCGGGGCAGAAGAACACCGGGGAGCTGTTTTTT. Translating it yields CASSLLASGQKNTGELFF. This sequence joins TRBV14 and TRBJ2-2; a possible D gene is TRBD2 (6 bases). V was trimmed by 4 bases and J by 1 base, leaving 19 bases between them. Germline CDR1 and CDR2: SGHDN and FVKESK. This CDR3 region has 18 residues.

The sample holds one count of this clone. V is TRBV11-2 and J is TRBJ2-1, with 8 positions matching TRBD1. CDR1 and CDR2 (germline): SGHAT, FQNNGV. The trim removed 2 bases at V and 12 bases at J, leaving 3 bases unmatched. This CDR3 region has 12 residues. The CDR3: CASSLRDRRQFF. CDR3 DNA sequence: TGTGCCAGCAGCTTAAGGGACAGGAGGCAGTTCTTC.

The chain employs TRBV12-3 or TRBV12-4 and TRBJ2-3; D not resolved. The CDR3 totals 13 residues. Trimming left V 3 bases short and J 0 bases short, with 4 bases between. In nucleotides, the CDR3 is TGTGCCAGCAGTTTCGGTAGCACAGATACGCAGTATTTT. It specifies CASSFGSTDTQYF.

The rearrangement links TRBV7-8 to TRBJ1-6, with 7 bases identical to TRBD1. CDR1 is SGHVS, CDR2 FQNEAQ, per germline. V trimming: 5 bases; J trimming: 6 bases; junction bases outside the gene matches: 4. This CDR3 comprises 14 residues. In DNA, the CDR3 is TGTGCCAGCAGCGCTCGACAGGGTAATTCACCCCTCCACTTT. Encoded protein: CASSARQGNSPLHF.

This chain connects TRBV5-8 to TRBJ1-2, with D hard to call. The CDR3 is 11 amino acids. The V end was cut by 3 bases, the J end by 7 bases, with 7 bases between. Germline V gives CDR1 SGHTS, CDR2 YDEGEE. The CDR3 here is CASSSFSGYTF. CDR3 sequence (DNA): TGTGCCAGCAGCTCATTTAGTGGCTACACCTTC.

The chain carries TRBV30 and TRBJ1-3; 12 bases line up with TRBD1. V lost 5 bases to trimming and J lost 3 bases; unmatched junction nucleotides: 5. The CDR3 covers 15 residues. Germline V gene sequence: CDR1 GTSNPN, CDR2 SVGIG (reference sequence). Written as DNA, the CDR3 is TGTGCCTGGGGGACAGGGGGCAATATTGGAAACACCATATATTTT. As protein: CAWGTGGNIGNTIYF.

This chain connects TRBV5-1 to TRBJ2-1, with TRBD2 identical over 8 bases. V trimming: 7 bases; J trimming: 1 base; junction bases outside the gene matches: 7. Germline CDR1 reads SGHRS; CDR2 reads YFSETQ. The CDR3 is 15 amino acids. The CDR3, as DNA: TGCGCCAGCGCTGACGGGGGGGTGTCCTACAATGAGCAGTTCTTC. Translation gives CASADGGVSYNEQFF.

This chain uses TRBV30 with TRBJ1-1; possibly TRBD1 for D (5 bases). The CDR3 totals 18 residues. CDR1 and CDR2 from the germline V gene are GTSNPN and SVGIG (reference sequence). V shed 0 bases and J shed 10 bases, with 30 bases lying between them. CDR3 bases: TGTGCCTGGAGTGTTACTAAGAGAAAAACAGGAGAATCCATGGGAGCTTTCTTT. The encoded protein is CAWSVTKRKTGESMGAFF.

The chain recombines TRBV30 with TRBJ1-2; D perhaps matches TRBD1 (6 bases). This CDR3 contains 12 residues. V lost 7 bases, J lost 5 bases, and 14 bases lay in between. Germline assignment: CDR1 GTSNPN and CDR2 SVGIG (reference sequence). The CDR3 DNA sequence: TGTGCCTTTAGGACAGAACTTTATGGCTACACCTTC. Its protein product is CAFRTELYGYTF.

This clone was counted a few times. The rearrangement uses TRBV6-1 and TRBJ1-5; D ambiguous. With 3 bases removed from V and 0 bases from J, the gap between germline ends came to 3 bases. Germline V lookup: CDR1 MNHNS, CDR2 SASEGT. The CDR3 length is 13 residues. This CDR3 reads CASSDNSNQPQHF. In DNA form, the CDR3 reads TGTGCCAGCAGTGACAATAGCAATCAGCCCCAGCATTTT.

This rearrangement joins TRBV5-1 to TRBJ1-1; D possibly corresponds to TRBD1 (5 bases). The CDR3 is made up of 16 amino acids. Trimming removed 4 bases at V and 8 bases at J, with 24 bases between. Germline V CDR1 and CDR2: SGHRS, YFSETQ. CDR3 amino acids: CASSPGQALGGTEAFF. The CDR3 DNA is TGCGCCAGCAGCCCTGGACAAGCCCTTGGTGGTACGGAAGCTTTCTTT. The full variable domain, completed using reference TRBV5-1 and TRBJ1-1, is KAGVTQTPRYLIKTRGQQVTLSCSPISGHRSVSWYQQTPGQGLQFLFEYFSETQRNKGNFPGRFSGRQFSNSRSEMNVSTLELGDSALYLCASSPGQALGGTEAFFGQGTRLTVV.